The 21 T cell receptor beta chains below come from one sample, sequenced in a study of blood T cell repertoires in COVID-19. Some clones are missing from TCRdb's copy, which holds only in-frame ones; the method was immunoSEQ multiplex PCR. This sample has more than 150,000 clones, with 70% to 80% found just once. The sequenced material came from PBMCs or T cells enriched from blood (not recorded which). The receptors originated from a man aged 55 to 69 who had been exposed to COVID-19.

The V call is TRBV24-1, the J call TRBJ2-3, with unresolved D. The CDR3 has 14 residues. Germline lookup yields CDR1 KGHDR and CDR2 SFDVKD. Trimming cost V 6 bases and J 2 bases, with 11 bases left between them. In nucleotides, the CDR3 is TGTGCCACCAGTAGTCAGCGCACCACAGATACGCAGTATTTT. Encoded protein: CATSSQRTTDTQYF.

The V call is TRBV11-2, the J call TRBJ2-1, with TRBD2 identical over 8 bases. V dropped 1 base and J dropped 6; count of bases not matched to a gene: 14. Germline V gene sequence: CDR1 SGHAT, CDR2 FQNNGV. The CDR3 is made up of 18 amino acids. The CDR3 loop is CASSLVGLAGGIFNEQFF. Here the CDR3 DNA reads TGTGCCAGCAGCTTAGTCGGGCTAGCGGGTGGGATTTTCAATGAGCAGTTCTTC. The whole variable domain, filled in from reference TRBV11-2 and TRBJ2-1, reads EAGVAQSPRYKIIEKRQSVAFWCNPISGHATLYWYQQILGQGPKLLIQFQNNGVVDDSQLPKDRFSAERLKGVDSTLKIQPAKLEDSAVYLCASSLVGLAGGIFNEQFFGPGTRLTVL.

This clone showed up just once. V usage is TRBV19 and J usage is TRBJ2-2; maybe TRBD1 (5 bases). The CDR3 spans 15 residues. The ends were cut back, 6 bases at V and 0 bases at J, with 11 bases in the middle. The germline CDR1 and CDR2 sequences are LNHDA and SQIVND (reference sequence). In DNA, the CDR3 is TGTGCCAGTAGGACAGACCGATCGAACACCGGGGAGCTGTTTTTT. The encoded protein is CASRTDRSNTGELFF.

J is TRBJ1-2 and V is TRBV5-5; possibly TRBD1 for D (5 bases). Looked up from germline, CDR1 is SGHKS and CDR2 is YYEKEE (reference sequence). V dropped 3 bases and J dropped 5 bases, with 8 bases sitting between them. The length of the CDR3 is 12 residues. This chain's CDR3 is CASSSDTYGYTF. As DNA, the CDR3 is TGTGCCAGCAGCTCGGACACGTATGGCTACACCTTC.

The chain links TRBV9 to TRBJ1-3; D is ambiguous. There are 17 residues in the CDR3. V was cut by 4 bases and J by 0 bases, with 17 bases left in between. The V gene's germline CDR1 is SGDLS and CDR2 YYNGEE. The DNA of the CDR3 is TGTGCCAGCAGCCCCGATAGCGTCCTTAGCTCTGGAAACACCATATATTTT. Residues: CASSPDSVLSSGNTIYF. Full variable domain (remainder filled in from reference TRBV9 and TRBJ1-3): DSGVTQTPKHLITATGQRVTLRCSPRSGDLSVYWYQQSLDQGLQFLIQYYNGEERAKGNILERFSAQQFPDLHSELNLSSLELGDSALYFCASSPDSVLSSGNTIYFGEGSWLTVV.

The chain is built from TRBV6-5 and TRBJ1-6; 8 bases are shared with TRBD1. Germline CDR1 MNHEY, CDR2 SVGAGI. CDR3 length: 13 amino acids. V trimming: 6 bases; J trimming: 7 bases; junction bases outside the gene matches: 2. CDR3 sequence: CASRWTGNSPLHF. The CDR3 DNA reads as TGTGCCAGCAGATGGACAGGGAATTCACCCCTCCACTTT.

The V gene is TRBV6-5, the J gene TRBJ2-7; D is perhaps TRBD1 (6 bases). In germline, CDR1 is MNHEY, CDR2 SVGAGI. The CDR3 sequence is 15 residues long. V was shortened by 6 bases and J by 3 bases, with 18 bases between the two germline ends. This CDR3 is CASSQGRQGIYEQYF. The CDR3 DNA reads TGTGCCAGCAGCCAGGGGCGGCAGGGAATCTACGAGCAGTACTTC.

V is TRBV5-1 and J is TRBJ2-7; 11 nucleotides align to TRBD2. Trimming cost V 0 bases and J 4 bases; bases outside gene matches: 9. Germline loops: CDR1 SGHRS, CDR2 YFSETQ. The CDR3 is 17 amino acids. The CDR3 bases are TGCGCCAGCAGCTTGGGTCTCGGGTCTAGCGGGAGGTACGAGCAGTACTTC. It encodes CASSLGLGSSGRYEQYF.

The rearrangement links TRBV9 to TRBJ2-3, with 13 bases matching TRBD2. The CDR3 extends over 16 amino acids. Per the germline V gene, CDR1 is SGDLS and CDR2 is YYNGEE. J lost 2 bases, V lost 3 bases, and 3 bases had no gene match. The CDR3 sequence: CASSAGTSGNTDTQYF. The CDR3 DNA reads TGTGCCAGCAGCGCCGGGACTAGCGGGAACACAGATACGCAGTATTTT.

The CDR3 spells CASSLTGMQSTPQYF. The CDR3 DNA sequence: TGTGCCAGCAGTTTAACAGGGATGCAGTCGACGCCCCAGTACTTC. This chain joins TRBV27 and TRBJ2-5; tentative D call: TRBD1 (6 bases). Germline V gives CDR1 MNHEY, CDR2 SMNVEV (reference sequence). The CDR3 spans 15 residues. V lost 2 bases and J 9 bases, leaving 19 bases between the germline ends.

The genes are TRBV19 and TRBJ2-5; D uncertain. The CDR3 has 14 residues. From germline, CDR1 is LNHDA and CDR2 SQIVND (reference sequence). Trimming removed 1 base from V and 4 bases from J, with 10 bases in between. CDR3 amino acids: CASSIVFTRETQYF. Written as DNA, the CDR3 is TGTGCCAGTAGTATAGTGTTTACGAGAGAGACCCAGTACTTC.

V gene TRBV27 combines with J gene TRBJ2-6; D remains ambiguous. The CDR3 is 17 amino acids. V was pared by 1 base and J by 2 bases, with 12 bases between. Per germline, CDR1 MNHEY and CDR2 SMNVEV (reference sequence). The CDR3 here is CASSLLPGTTGANVLTF. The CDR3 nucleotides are TGTGCCAGCAGTTTATTGCCAGGCACAACTGGGGCCAACGTCCTGACTTTC.

CDR3 DNA: TGTGCCAGCCGACTAGCGGGAAACACCGGGGAGCTGTTTTTT. This encodes CASRLAGNTGELFF. J is TRBJ2-2 and V is TRBV7-3, with 11 nucleotides matching TRBD2. CDR3 length: 14 amino acids. The V and J ends lost 8 bases and 2 bases, in that order; junction bases with no gene match: 1. Germline values: CDR1 SGHTA, CDR2 FQGTGA.

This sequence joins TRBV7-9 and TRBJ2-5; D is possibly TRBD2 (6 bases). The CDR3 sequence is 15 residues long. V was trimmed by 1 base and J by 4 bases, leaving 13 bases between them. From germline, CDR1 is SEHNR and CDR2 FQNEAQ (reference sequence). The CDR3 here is CASSLVGDLGETQYF. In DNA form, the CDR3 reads TGTGCCAGCAGCTTAGTAGGGGACTTAGGAGAGACCCAGTACTTC.

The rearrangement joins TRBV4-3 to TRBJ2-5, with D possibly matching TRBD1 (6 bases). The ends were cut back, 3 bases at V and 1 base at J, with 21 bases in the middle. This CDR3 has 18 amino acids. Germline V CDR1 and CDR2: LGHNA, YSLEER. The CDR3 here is CASSHRDAHTGFQETQYF. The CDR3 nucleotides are TGCGCCAGCAGCCACCGAGACGCCCACACAGGGTTCCAAGAGACCCAGTACTTC.

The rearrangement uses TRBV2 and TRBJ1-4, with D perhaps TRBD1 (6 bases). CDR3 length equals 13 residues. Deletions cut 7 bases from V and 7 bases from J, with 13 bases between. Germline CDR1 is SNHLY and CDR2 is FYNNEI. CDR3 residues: CASKGGPSEKLFF. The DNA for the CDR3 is TGTGCCAGCAAGGGGGGGCCGAGTGAAAAACTGTTTTTT. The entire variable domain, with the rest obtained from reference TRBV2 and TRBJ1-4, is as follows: EPEVTQTPSHQVTQMGQEVILRCVPISNHLYFYWYRQILGQKVEFLVSFYNNEISEKSEIFDDQFSVERPDGSNFTLKIRSTKLEDSAMYFCASKGGPSEKLFFGSGTQLSVL.

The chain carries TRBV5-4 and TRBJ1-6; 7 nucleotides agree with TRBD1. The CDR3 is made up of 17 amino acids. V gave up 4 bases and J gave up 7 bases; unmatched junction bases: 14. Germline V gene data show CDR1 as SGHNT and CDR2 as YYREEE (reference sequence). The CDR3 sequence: CASSNGVGGAYNSPLHF. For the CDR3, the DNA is TGTGCCAGCAGCAACGGAGTAGGGGGCGCTTACAATTCACCCCTCCACTTT.

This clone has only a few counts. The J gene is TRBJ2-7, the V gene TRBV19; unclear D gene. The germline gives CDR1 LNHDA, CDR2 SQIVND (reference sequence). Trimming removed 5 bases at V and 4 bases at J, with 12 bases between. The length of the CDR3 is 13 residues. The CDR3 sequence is CASSFLFSYEQYF. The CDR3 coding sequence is TGTGCCAGTAGTTTCTTATTTTCTTACGAGCAGTACTTC.

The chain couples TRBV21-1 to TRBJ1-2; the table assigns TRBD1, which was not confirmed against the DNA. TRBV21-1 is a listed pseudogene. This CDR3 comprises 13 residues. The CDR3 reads CASSKGDTYGYTF. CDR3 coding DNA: TGTGCCAGCAGCAAAGGGGACACCTATGGCTACACCTTC.

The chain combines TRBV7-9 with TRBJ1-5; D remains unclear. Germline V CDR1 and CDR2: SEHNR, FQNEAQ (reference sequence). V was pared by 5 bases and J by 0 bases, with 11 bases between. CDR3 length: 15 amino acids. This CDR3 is CASSPGSDSNQPQHF. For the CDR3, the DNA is TGTGCCAGCAGCCCCGGGTCGGATAGCAATCAGCCCCAGCATTTT.

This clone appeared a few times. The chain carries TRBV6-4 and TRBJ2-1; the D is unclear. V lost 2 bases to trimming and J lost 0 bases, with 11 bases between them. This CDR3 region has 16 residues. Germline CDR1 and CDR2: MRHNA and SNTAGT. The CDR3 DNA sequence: TGTGCCAGCAGTGACCACGAGTCAAGCTCCTACAATGAGCAGTTCTTC. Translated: CASSDHESSSYNEQFF.